The 12 T cell receptor beta chains below all came from one sample that was sequenced in a study of identical twins' blood T cells. TCRdb called the 5' RACE reads again in MiXCR, with one record for every CDR3 protein. The data show about 370,000 distinct CDR3 sequences, around 30% seen once. Sequenced input: PBMCs. These receptors all stem from a woman aged 18 to 55 in good health.

The V gene is TRBV12-3 or TRBV12-4, the J gene TRBJ1-1, with TRBD1 matching over 10 bases. The CDR3 has 17 residues. J was trimmed by 1 base and V by 2 bases; bases with no gene match: 7. Here the CDR3 DNA reads TGTGCCAGCAGTTTATCCCGGGACAGGGGTGCGAACACTGAAGCTTTCTTT. Translation gives CASSLSRDRGANTEAFF.

The V and J genes are TRBV29-1 and TRBJ2-1; 9 positions match TRBD1. Germline V gives CDR1 SQVTM, CDR2 ANQGSEA. V lost 7 bases and J lost 10; bases outside the gene matches: 14. This CDR3 contains 14 residues. CDR3 residues: CSARRDRVVDEQFF. The DNA of the CDR3 is TGCAGCGCACGCCGGGACAGGGTCGTGGACGAGCAGTTCTTC.

The sample holds a few counts of this clonotype. The chain combines TRBV3-1 with TRBJ1-1; 7 nucleotides agree with TRBD1. CDR3 length: 12 amino acids. CDR1 and CDR2 (germline): LGHDT, YNNKEL (reference sequence). After removal of 2 bases from V and 11 bases from J, the junction contained 5 bases not matched to a gene. This CDR3 reads CASSQPPRGAFF. CDR3 sequence (DNA): TGTGCCAGCAGCCAACCTCCCAGGGGGGCTTTCTTT.

There are a few counts of this clonotype. A read error may account for a junction end that differs from germline. The genes are TRBV5-1 and TRBJ2-7, with D perhaps TRBD1 (6 bases). The CDR3 covers 16 residues. Looked up from germline, CDR1 is SGHRS and CDR2 is YFSETQ. The CDR3 sequence: CASTLLATRGSYEQYF. The CDR3 bases are TGCGCCAGCACCTTGCTCGCAACCAGGGGTTCCTACGAGCAGTACTTC.

This clonotype was counted a few times. The chain links TRBV5-5 to TRBJ2-7; the match to TRBD1 covers 10 bases. The CDR3 is 14 residues long. V lost 2 bases, J lost 4 bases, and 3 bases stayed unmatched. Germline loops: CDR1 SGHKS, CDR2 YYEKEE (reference sequence). The CDR3 sequence is CASSFRQGAYEQYF. CDR3 DNA: TGTGCCAGCAGCTTCCGACAGGGGGCTTACGAGCAGTACTTC.

The V and J genes are TRBV7-8 and TRBJ2-7, with D possibly matching TRBD2 (6 bases). Germline V gene lookup returns CDR1 SGHVS and CDR2 FQNEAQ. This CDR3 is 14 amino acids long. The germline V and J ends were trimmed by 3 bases and 2 bases, with 11 bases remaining between them. CDR3 region: CASSFRWEAYEQYF. The CDR3 nucleotides read TGTGCCAGCAGCTTCCGTTGGGAGGCCTACGAGCAGTACTTC.

This clonotype was detected a few times. The CDR3 reads CATRRRGTSTDTQYF. CDR3 nucleotide sequence: TGTGCCACGAGACGACGGGGAACTAGCACAGATACGCAGTATTTT. This chain links TRBV19 with TRBJ2-3; a weak D match, TRBD2 (5 bases). The germline CDR1 and CDR2 sequences are LNHDA and SQIVND (reference sequence). The CDR3 is 15 residues long. V dropped 10 bases and J dropped 0 bases, with 17 bases sitting between them.

About this clonotype itself: This clone may be a read error of a much larger clone one base away. V usage is TRBV27 and J usage is TRBJ1-2, with D hard to call. Looked up from germline, CDR1 is MNHEY and CDR2 is SMNVEV (reference sequence). V lost 1 base, J lost 6 bases, and 9 bases lay in between. The CDR3 covers 13 residues. CDR3 loop: CASSLLVNNGYTF. The CDR3 nucleotides are TGTGCCAGCAGTTTATTAGTGAATAATGGCTACACCTTC.

The V gene is TRBV29-1, the J gene TRBJ1-6; D unresolved. This CDR3 is 13 amino acids long. Germline V CDR1 and CDR2: SQVTM, ANQGSEA. The ends were cut back, 4 bases at V and 10 bases at J, with 14 bases in the middle. The CDR3 DNA follows: TGCAGCGTTGTTACGGGGTCGGGCTCACCCCTCCACTTT. Protein: CSVVTGSGSPLHF.

V is TRBV29-1 and J is TRBJ1-1; D possibly corresponds to TRBD1 (5 bases). Germline CDR1 SQVTM, CDR2 ANQGSEA. V was trimmed by 6 bases and J by 4 bases, leaving 21 bases between them. The CDR3 has 15 amino acids. CDR3 sequence (DNA): TGCAGCGTCGCGGCAGGGTGGGCTATGGGCACTGAAGCTTTCTTT. Translation gives CSVAAGWAMGTEAFF.

In this sample, this clonotype turned up many times. The CDR3 loop reads CAIGRGTSGNTIYF. The CDR3 nucleotides read TGTGCCATCGGCAGGGGGACCTCTGGAAACACCATATATTTT. This sequence joins TRBV12-3 or TRBV12-4 and TRBJ1-3; 7 nucleotides match TRBD1. V lost 10 bases and J lost 0; bases outside the gene matches: 6. The CDR3 is 14 amino acids.

V gene TRBV5-5 combines with J gene TRBJ1-5, with D maybe TRBD1 (6 bases). This CDR3 spans 16 amino acids. CDR1 and CDR2 (germline): SGHKS, YYEKEE (reference sequence). V was pared by 2 bases and J by 2 bases, with 14 bases between. The CDR3 loop reads CASSFISGVGNQPQHF. The CDR3 DNA reads as TGTGCCAGCAGCTTTATATCAGGGGTTGGCAATCAGCCCCAGCATTTT.